This TCR beta chain was recorded in a study of blood T cell repertoires in COVID-19. Assay: immunoSEQ multiplex PCR; the TCRdb copy retains only in-frame clones and omits some. The sample holds 150,000 to 200,000 clones; approximately 90% are singletons and the top ten take more than 4.5%. This clone was seen just once. V lost 2 bases to trimming and J lost 2 bases, with 15 bases between them. Germline V lookup: CDR1 SGHTA, CDR2 FQGNSA. There are 16 residues in the CDR3. The chain employs TRBV7-2 and TRBJ2-5; possible D gene TRBD1, 5 bases. The specimen sequenced was peripheral blood. The sequence was obtained from a man between 25 and 39 years old with COVID-19, enrolled during active disease. The CDR3 is CASSLSSLRGQETQYF. CDR3 nucleotides: TGTGCCAGCAGCTTAAGTTCCCTAAGGGGTCAAGAGACCCAGTACTTC.